A selection of T cell receptor beta chains follows, all from one sample in a study of T cell responses to AZD1222 COVID-19 vaccine. This table comes from immunoSEQ multiplex PCR, and its TCRdb copy is limited to in-frame clones, with some not included. The top ten hold 1.1% of the sample, which has some 120,000 clones, 92% seen once. Sequences were derived from peripheral blood, sampled on day 0 of AZD1222 vaccination. These receptors originate from an adult in good health. Each CDR3 is given with its conserved first and last residue. D genes are given only for firm matches. For some rows the clone size is stated as once, few or many, or as a class when expanded; others skip it.

d_gene	abundance	j_gene	v_gene	CDR3nt	CDR3aa
NA	NA	TRBJ2-7	TRBV9	TGTGCCAGCAGCGTCGGACTTGACTACGAGCAGTACTTC	CASSVGLDYEQYF
TRBD1	NA	TRBJ1-5	TRBV5-5	TGTGCCAGCAGCCGGTCCGGGACAGGGGTCGCGCCTGATCAGCCCCAGCATTTT	CASSRSGTGVAPDQPQHF
NA	few	TRBJ2-1	TRBV18	TGTGCCAGCTCACCCTTCGGGAGCCTCAACAATGAGCAGTTCTTC	CASSPFGSLNNEQFF
NA	NA	TRBJ1-1	TRBV7-9	TGTGCCAGCAGCTTAGGAGGGTCACCGAACACTGAAGCTTTCTTT	CASSLGGSPNTEAFF
NA	NA	TRBJ1-1	TRBV15	TGTGCCACCAGCAGGGACGGCCGGTTGAACACTGAAGCTTTCTTT	CATSRDGRLNTEAFF
NA	NA	TRBJ2-1	TRBV3-1/TRBV3-2	TGTGCCAGCAGCCAAGTAGGCCGGTACAATGAGCAGTTCTTC	CASSQVGRYNEQFF
NA	NA	TRBJ2-1	TRBV19	TGTGCCAGTAGTATAGTAGGGACGGAGGGGGTCTCCTACAATGAGCAGTTCTTC	CASSIVGTEGVSYNEQFF
TRBD1	NA	TRBJ2-2	TRBV27	TGTGCCAGCAACTCCCATGAGGGGGCAAACACCGGGGAGCTGTTTTTT	CASNSHEGANTGELFF
NA	NA	TRBJ1-3	TRBV5-6	TGTGCCAGCAGCCGGATCCGGGGCGACTCTGGAAACACCATATATTTT	CASSRIRGDSGNTIYF
NA	NA	TRBJ2-2	TRBV6-6	TGTGCCAGCGTGACTGCGGGCCAGACCGGGGAGCTGTTTTTT	CASVTAGQTGELFF
TRBD2	NA	TRBJ2-1	TRBV5-8	TGTGCCAGCAGCTTGGGGACTAGCGGGAACGAGCAGTTCTTC	CASSLGTSGNEQFF
NA	NA	TRBJ1-1	TRBV19	TGTGCCAGTAGTGTGGACAGAAAGAACACTGAAGCTTTCTTT	CASSVDRKNTEAFF
TRBD1	NA	TRBJ2-5	TRBV5-4	TGTGCCAGCAGCAGAACCGGGACAGATGAAGAGACCCAGTACTTC	CASSRTGTDEETQYF
TRBD1	NA	TRBJ2-7	TRBV6-5	TGTGCCAGCCCTGACAGGGGCTCCTACGAGCAGTACTTC	CASPDRGSYEQYF
NA	NA	TRBJ2-5	TRBV5-1	TGCGCCAGCAGCTTGGGCGTCGTAGGACAGAGACTCCAAGAGACCCAGTACTTC	CASSLGVVGQRLQETQYF
NA	NA	TRBJ1-4	TRBV5-5	TGTGCCAGCAGCTTAGGTCTGATGGGGGCTAATGAAAAACTGTTTTTT	CASSLGLMGANEKLFF
TRBD2	NA	TRBJ2-3	TRBV7-6	TGTGCCAGCAGCCCCATCCCTACTAGCGGGCGCCCAGATACGCAGTATTTT	CASSPIPTSGRPDTQYF
NA	NA	TRBJ2-1	TRBV7-3	TGTGCCAGCAGCTTAAACTCAGTGAGCTACAATGAGCAGTTCTTC	CASSLNSVSYNEQFF
TRBD2	NA	TRBJ2-5	TRBV3-1/TRBV3-2	TGTGCCAGCAGTTTTTCTAGCGGGAGGTTGCAAGAGACCCAGTACTTC	CASSFSSGRLQETQYF
NA	NA	TRBJ2-7	TRBV15	TGTGCCACCGGAGGCCCGAACTCCTACGAGCAGTACTTC	CATGGPNSYEQYF
NA	NA	TRBJ1-6	TRBV29-1	TGCAGCGTTGCAAGGACAGTAAATAATTCACCCCTCCACTTT	CSVARTVNNSPLHF
NA	NA	TRBJ1-6	TRBV5-4	TGTGCCAGCAGCTTGGACGGGACCAATTCACCCCTCCACTTT	CASSLDGTNSPLHF
NA	NA	TRBJ1-5	TRBV19	TGTGCCAGTAGTATAGCACCATGGCGGGGGAGCCACAATCAGCCCCAGCATTTT	CASSIAPWRGSHNQPQHF
NA	NA	TRBJ2-7	TRBV11-2	TGTGCCAGCAGTCAAAACTACGAGCAGTACTTC	CASSQNYEQYF
NA	NA	TRBJ1-2	TRBV5-1	TGCGCCAGCAGATCGGGATTAGGGGCCGATTATGGCTACACCTTC	CASRSGLGADYGYTF
NA	NA	TRBJ2-7	TRBV19	TGTGCCAGTAGTATCGGGACGAAGGGCTACGAGCAGTACTTC	CASSIGTKGYEQYF
NA	NA	TRBJ2-7	TRBV19	TGTGCCAGTAGAGGGGGTCGCGAGCAGTACTTC	CASRGGREQYF
NA	NA	TRBJ2-2	TRBV30	TGTGCCTGGAGTCGGAGTAGCCGGGAGCTGTTTTTT	CAWSRSSRELFF